This record concerns one TCR beta chain sequence. Its antigen is still unknown. Read data end 3 residues before the CDR3 end; the end is taken from the germline J gene. This entry belongs to a study of T cells in women clearing cervical HPV infection. Notes on the study in general: Cases carried less TRBV6-7 than controls: approximately 0.1% versus 0.16%.

The repertoire was sequenced with immunoSEQ multiplex PCR; TCRdb's copy has only in-frame clones and lacks some. The sample has tens of thousands of clones. The CDR3 contains 14 residues. J was trimmed by 1 base and V by 5 bases; bases with no gene match: 4. Germline CDR1 is SGHRS and CDR2 is YFSETQ. The J gene is TRBJ1-1, the V gene TRBV5-1; the match to TRBD1 covers 8 bases. The sequence was obtained from a woman aged 18-69 years with a cervical HPV16 infection that either progressed to CIN3+ or cleared (not recorded which). Sequencing was done on a sample of blood buffy coat. CDR3 loop: CASSPGQGNTEAFF. The CDR3 DNA, read in part, is TGCGCCAGCAGTCCAGGACAGGGGAACACTGAA.